This T cell receptor beta chain was obtained from a study of T cell responses to AZD1222 COVID-19 vaccine. Generated by immunoSEQ multiplex PCR, the TCRdb table keeps only in-frame clones and is missing some. The sample holds 150,000 or so clones, about 91% seen once. Trimming cost V 3 bases and J 9 bases, with 17 bases left between them. This CDR3 comprises 14 residues. CDR1 LGHDT and CDR2 YNNKEL come from the germline V gene (reference sequence). The J gene is TRBJ1-1, the V gene TRBV3-1 (or the pseudogene TRBV3-2); D perhaps matches TRBD1 (5 bases). The clonotype comes from an adult in good health. The sequences come from peripheral blood, collected on day 0 of AZD1222 vaccination. In DNA, the CDR3 is TGTGCCAGCAGCCAGGGGGGGAGGGCCAGTAAAGCTTTCTTT. This translates into CASSQGGRASKAFF.